Listed below are T cell receptor beta chains from one sample, sequenced in a study of cytomegalovirus exposure and HLA in healthy donors. Sequencing used immunoSEQ multiplex PCR; TCRdb keeps in-frame clones, though not all of them. This sample yields about 150,000 clones, of which roughly 90% are seen a single time; about 0.75% belongs to the top ten. The sample consisted of PBMCs. The receptors here all came from a man in his late teens or twenties in good health and CMV-seronegative. CDR3s include the opening cysteine and the closing phenylalanine or tryptophan. A D gene is named only where the DNA matches it firmly. Clone size appears in some rows only: once, few, many, or a class for an expanded clone.

clone size: -
J gene: TRBJ1-2
D gene: TRBD1
V gene: TRBV10-3
CDR3 DNA: TGTGCCATCAACGGACAGGGTAACTATGGCTACACCTTC
CDR3 protein: CAINGQGNYGYTF

clone size: once
J gene: TRBJ1-1
D gene: -
V gene: TRBV7-7
CDR3 DNA: TGTGCCAGCAGCTTCAGCATAACAGTGAACACTGAAGCTTTCTTT
CDR3 protein: CASSFSITVNTEAFF

clone size: -
J gene: TRBJ2-4
D gene: -
V gene: TRBV9
CDR3 DNA: TGTGCCAGCAGCGTAGACTCCCGCCTAGCCAAAAACATTCAGTACTTC
CDR3 protein: CASSVDSRLAKNIQYF

clone size: -
J gene: TRBJ1-4
D gene: -
V gene: TRBV29-1
CDR3 DNA: TGCAGCGTTGGGGAGCCAAGCCCCAATGAAAAACTGTTTTTT
CDR3 protein: CSVGEPSPNEKLFF

clone size: -
J gene: TRBJ1-5
D gene: -
V gene: TRBV7-2
CDR3 DNA: TGTGCCAGCAGCTTAGCACAGAGCAATCAGCCCCAGCATTTT
CDR3 protein: CASSLAQSNQPQHF

clone size: -
J gene: TRBJ1-3
D gene: -
V gene: TRBV9
CDR3 DNA: TGTGCCAGCAGCGTCGAAGGGGACTCTGGAAACACCATATATTTT
CDR3 protein: CASSVEGDSGNTIYF

clone size: -
J gene: TRBJ2-2
D gene: TRBD2
V gene: TRBV28
CDR3 DNA: TGTGCCAGCTGCACGCACCACCTCGGGACTAGCGGGAGTAGAGAAACCGGGGAGCTGTTTTTT
CDR3 protein: CASCTHHLGTSGSRETGELFF

clone size: -
J gene: TRBJ1-1
D gene: -
V gene: TRBV19
CDR3 DNA: TGTGCCAGTAGTATCGGAGTACGGACTGAAGCTTTCTTT
CDR3 protein: CASSIGVRTEAFF

clone size: -
J gene: TRBJ1-4
D gene: -
V gene: TRBV15
CDR3 DNA: TGTGCCACCAGCTCGGGAGATAATGAAAAACTGTTTTTT
CDR3 protein: CATSSGDNEKLFF

clone size: -
J gene: TRBJ1-4
D gene: -
V gene: TRBV30
CDR3 DNA: TGTGCCTGGAGTGTAAGCGAAAAACTGTTTTTT
CDR3 protein: CAWSVSEKLFF

clone size: few
J gene: TRBJ2-1
D gene: -
V gene: TRBV2
CDR3 DNA: TGTGCCAGCAGCCCCTCAAGACTCGCCGGTGAGCAGTTCTTC
CDR3 protein: CASSPSRLAGEQFF

clone size: -
J gene: TRBJ1-1
D gene: -
V gene: TRBV18
CDR3 DNA: TGTGCCAGCTCAACGGGGAGGGATACTGAAGCTTTCTTT
CDR3 protein: CASSTGRDTEAFF

clone size: -
J gene: TRBJ2-7
D gene: TRBD2
V gene: TRBV5-4
CDR3 DNA: TGTGCCAGCAGCCGGGGGGCCTACGAGCAGTACTTC
CDR3 protein: CASSRGAYEQYF

clone size: -
J gene: TRBJ2-1
D gene: TRBD2
V gene: TRBV9
CDR3 DNA: TGTGCCAGCAGCGCCAGTGCCTGGGGGACTAGCGGGCGAGGGCGTGATGAGCAGTTCTTC
CDR3 protein: CASSASAWGTSGRGRDEQFF

clone size: once
J gene: TRBJ2-1
D gene: TRBD2
V gene: TRBV7-9
CDR3 DNA: TGTGCCAGCAGCTTGGGGGCGGGACTAGTTAATTACAATGAGCAGTTCTTC
CDR3 protein: CASSLGAGLVNYNEQFF

clone size: -
J gene: TRBJ2-5
D gene: TRBD1
V gene: TRBV6-5
CDR3 DNA: TGTGCCAGCAGTTCGGACAGGAAAGAGACCCAGTACTTC
CDR3 protein: CASSSDRKETQYF

clone size: -
J gene: TRBJ2-2
D gene: TRBD2
V gene: TRBV19
CDR3 DNA: TGTGCCAGTAGTAGTCTAGCGGGAGATCGGACCGGGGAGCTGTTTTTT
CDR3 protein: CASSSLAGDRTGELFF

clone size: -
J gene: TRBJ2-1
D gene: -
V gene: TRBV27
CDR3 DNA: TGTGCCAGCAGTTTATACAACCCGCGGGGTTGGAATTATGAGCAGTTCTTC
CDR3 protein: CASSLYNPRGWNYEQFF

clone size: few
J gene: TRBJ1-5
D gene: TRBD1
V gene: TRBV19
CDR3 DNA: TGTGCCAGCAGGGACAGGGGGCTCGAGCAGCCCCTCCAGCATTTT
CDR3 protein: CASRDRGLEQPLQHF

clone size: -
J gene: TRBJ2-7
D gene: -
V gene: TRBV10-2
CDR3 DNA: TGCGCCAGCGGGGTTAGGGGGGGCGGATACGAGCAGTACTTC
CDR3 protein: CASGVRGGGYEQYF

clone size: -
J gene: TRBJ1-6
D gene: TRBD1
V gene: TRBV16
CDR3 DNA: TGTGCCAGCAGCGAACAGGGGAAGGATTCACCCCTCCACTTT
CDR3 protein: CASSEQGKDSPLHF

clone size: -
J gene: TRBJ1-1
D gene: TRBD1
V gene: TRBV2
CDR3 DNA: TGTGCCAGCGTCGGACAGGTAAAGAACACTGAAGCTTTCTTT
CDR3 protein: CASVGQVKNTEAFF

clone size: -
J gene: TRBJ1-5
D gene: -
V gene: TRBV5-5
CDR3 DNA: TGTGCCAGCAGCTTGGGGGGAGGCCATCAGCCCCAGCATTTT
CDR3 protein: CASSLGGGHQPQHF

clone size: once
J gene: TRBJ1-6
D gene: TRBD1
V gene: TRBV5-4
CDR3 DNA: TGTGCCAGCAGCTTCGGGACAGGGCTTAATTCACCCCTCCACTTT
CDR3 protein: CASSFGTGLNSPLHF

clone size: -
J gene: TRBJ2-3
D gene: -
V gene: TRBV5-1
CDR3 DNA: TGCGCCAGCAGCTTGAGGGGGCTAGCGACAGATACGCAGTATTTT
CDR3 protein: CASSLRGLATDTQYF

clone size: -
J gene: TRBJ2-7
D gene: TRBD1
V gene: TRBV5-4
CDR3 DNA: TGTGCCAGCAGCGGCACCGGGACAGGGGTCTCCGAGCAGTACTTC
CDR3 protein: CASSGTGTGVSEQYF

clone size: -
J gene: TRBJ2-1
D gene: TRBD2
V gene: TRBV5-4
CDR3 DNA: TGTGCCAGCAGCTTGGGTGTTGCGGGAGTCCACAATGAGCAGTTCTTC
CDR3 protein: CASSLGVAGVHNEQFF

clone size: once
J gene: TRBJ1-1
D gene: TRBD1
V gene: TRBV30
CDR3 DNA: TGTGCCACGGGACAGGGGGTGAACACTGAAGCTTTCTTT
CDR3 protein: CATGQGVNTEAFF

clone size: -
J gene: TRBJ1-1
D gene: TRBD1
V gene: TRBV9
CDR3 DNA: TGTGCCAGCAGCGCGGGGACAGGGGGTATCGCTGAAGCTTTCTTT
CDR3 protein: CASSAGTGGIAEAFF

clone size: -
J gene: TRBJ2-7
D gene: TRBD2
V gene: TRBV4-2
CDR3 DNA: TGTGCCAGCAGCCAAGAACCTAGCGGGGGGCATATAACCTACGAGCAGTACTTC
CDR3 protein: CASSQEPSGGHITYEQYF

clone size: -
J gene: TRBJ2-1
D gene: TRBD2
V gene: TRBV11-3
CDR3 DNA: TGTGCCAGCAGCTTAGACCCTAGCGGGACGAGGATCAATGAGCAGTTCTTC
CDR3 protein: CASSLDPSGTRINEQFF

clone size: -
J gene: TRBJ2-1
D gene: TRBD1
V gene: TRBV5-6
CDR3 DNA: TGTGCCAGCAGCTCCGGGACAGGGGTCAATGAGCAGTTCTTC
CDR3 protein: CASSSGTGVNEQFF

clone size: -
J gene: TRBJ2-7
D gene: TRBD1
V gene: TRBV5-5
CDR3 DNA: TGTGCCAGCAGTCCGACAGGGAGCTCCTACGAGCAGTACTTC
CDR3 protein: CASSPTGSSYEQYF

clone size: -
J gene: TRBJ2-7
D gene: -
V gene: TRBV11-2
CDR3 DNA: TGTGCCAGCAGCCCCGCCTGGGGGAGGTACGAGCAGTACTTC
CDR3 protein: CASSPAWGRYEQYF

clone size: -
J gene: TRBJ1-2
D gene: -
V gene: TRBV6-1
CDR3 DNA: TGTGCCAGCAGTGAAGCAACCGGTCCTAACTATGGCTACACCTTC
CDR3 protein: CASSEATGPNYGYTF

clone size: -
J gene: TRBJ2-7
D gene: TRBD1
V gene: TRBV4-1
CDR3 DNA: TGCGCCAGCTCAGTACCCGAGACAGGGATCTACGAGCAGTACTTC
CDR3 protein: CASSVPETGIYEQYF

clone size: -
J gene: TRBJ1-2
D gene: -
V gene: TRBV2
CDR3 DNA: TGTGCCAGCAGGGAAAAGGGGATATCTACGAAAGAGGTATATGGCTACACCTTC
CDR3 protein: CASREKGISTKEVYGYTF

clone size: -
J gene: TRBJ1-1
D gene: TRBD1
V gene: TRBV7-8
CDR3 DNA: TGTGCCAGCAGCTTAGATATAGGGGGCCCTGAAGCTTTCTTT
CDR3 protein: CASSLDIGGPEAFF